The 31 T cell receptor beta chains given below trace back to one sample, sequenced in a study of cytomegalovirus exposure and HLA in healthy donors. Primers included in the PCR were 60 Vbeta and 13 Jbeta primers. Sequencing was performed with immunoSEQ multiplex PCR; in TCRdb, only in-frame clones are kept and a portion is missing. The table has over 150,000 clones, about 83% seen once. Sequencing input: PBMCs. These receptors were taken from a girl under 18 in good health and CMV-seropositive.

The chain is built from TRBV19 and TRBJ1-2, with 10 bases that match TRBD1. The V segment lost 0 bases and the J segment 14 bases; nucleotides outside the gene matches: 12. The germline gives CDR1 LNHDA, CDR2 SQIVND (reference sequence). This CDR3 is built from 15 residues. The CDR3 DNA reads as TGTGCCAGTAGTATAGATAAGGGACAGGGGCCTCCGGGGACCTTC. Amino acid sequence: CASSIDKGQGPPGTF. The complete variable domain, with remaining parts taken from reference TRBV19 and TRBJ1-2, reads DGGITQSPKYLFRKEGQNVTLSCEQNLNHDAMYWYRQDPGQGLRLIYYSQIVNDFQKGDIAEGYSVSREKKESFPLTVTSAQKNPTAFYLCASSIDKGQGPPGTFGSGTRLTVV.

V usage is TRBV7-9 and J usage is TRBJ1-4; D may be TRBD1 (5 bases). The germline V gene has CDR1 SEHNR and CDR2 FQNEAQ (reference sequence). CDR3 length: 11 residues. V dropped 5 bases and J dropped 8 bases, with 6 bases sitting between them. The CDR3 spells CASSGGEKLFF. As DNA, the CDR3 is TGTGCCAGCAGCGGGGGGGAAAAACTGTTTTTT. The complete variable domain, with remaining parts taken from reference TRBV7-9 and TRBJ1-4, reads DTGVSQNPRHKITKRGQNVTFRCDPISEHNRLYWYRQTLGQGPEFLTYFQNEAQLEKSRLLSDRFSAERPKGSFSTLEIQRTEQGDSAMYLCASSGGEKLFFGSGTQLSVL.

The chain joins TRBV6-5 to TRBJ1-3; D possibly corresponds to TRBD1 (5 bases). In germline, CDR1 is MNHEY, CDR2 SVGAGI. Trimming took off 0 bases at V and 1 base at J, with 7 bases between the two ends. The CDR3 has 15 amino acids. The DNA of the CDR3 is TGTGCCAGCAGTTACTCTCGGGGGTCTGGAAACACCATATATTTT. Translation gives CASSYSRGSGNTIYF.

The rearrangement uses TRBV30 and TRBJ1-1, with D maybe TRBD1 (5 bases). The length of the CDR3 is 13 residues. Trimming took off 4 bases at V and 5 bases at J, with 14 bases between the two ends. CDR1 is GTSNPN and CDR2 is SVGIG in the germline V gene (reference sequence). The CDR3 loop reads CAWTKGMRTEAFF. CDR3 DNA: TGTGCCTGGACTAAGGGGATGAGGACTGAAGCTTTCTTT.

This sequence joins TRBV6-5 and TRBJ2-1, with TRBD2 matching over 8 bases. Germline V gene data show CDR1 as MNHEY and CDR2 as SVGAGI. Trimming cost V 0 bases and J 6 bases; bases outside gene matches: 4. CDR3 length: 15 residues. The DNA for the CDR3 is TGTGCCAGCAGTTACTCCACGGGACTAGGCAATGAGCAGTTCTTC. Amino acid sequence: CASSYSTGLGNEQFF.

This clone was observed a few times. The rearrangement links TRBV6-6 to TRBJ1-6; D not certain. The ends were cut back, 6 bases at V and 2 bases at J, with 11 bases in the middle. The CDR3 is 15 amino acids. From germline, CDR1 is MNHNY and CDR2 SVGAGI (reference sequence). The CDR3 DNA reads TGTGCCAGCAGACGGGAGGGCCCCTATAATTCACCCCTCCACTTT. It specifies CASRREGPYNSPLHF.

The chain links TRBV6-5 to TRBJ2-6, with D possibly being TRBD1 (6 bases). Looked up from germline, CDR1 is MNHEY and CDR2 is SVGAGI. V was shortened by 0 bases and J by 0 bases, with 6 bases between the two germline ends. The CDR3 runs to 16 residues. Here the CDR3 reads CASSYSGGSGANVLTF. The CDR3, as DNA: TGTGCCAGCAGTTACTCAGGGGGCTCTGGGGCCAACGTCCTGACTTTC.

This chain connects TRBV6-6 to TRBJ1-6; D remains ambiguous. CDR3 length: 16 residues. From germline, CDR1 is MNHNY and CDR2 SVGAGI (reference sequence). V dropped 6 bases and J dropped 0 bases, with 12 bases sitting between them. CDR3: CASRATVDSYNSPLHF. DNA for the CDR3: TGTGCCAGCAGAGCGACGGTGGACTCCTATAATTCACCCCTCCACTTT.

The chain combines TRBV27 with TRBJ1-2; D gene ambiguous. Germline CDR1 is MNHEY and CDR2 is SMNVEV (reference sequence). Trimming stripped 0 bases from V and 4 bases from J, with 6 bases between. The CDR3 has 13 amino acids. The DNA for the CDR3 is TGTGCCAGCAGTTTATCCCAGCGCTATGGCTACACCTTC. Translation gives CASSLSQRYGYTF.

Here the CDR3 reads CASSPIGGWTEAFF. The CDR3 region has the DNA TGTGCCAGCAGCCCAATCGGAGGGTGGACTGAAGCTTTCTTT. The chain carries TRBV5-5 and TRBJ1-1; D not resolved. Germline loops: CDR1 SGHKS, CDR2 YYEKEE (reference sequence). This CDR3 comprises 14 residues. Trimming took 4 bases from V and 5 from J, leaving 15 bases between them.

The chain has TRBV15 and TRBJ1-4; perhaps TRBD1 as D (5 bases). Between the trimmed V and J ends, which lost 1 base and 2 bases, there was a span of 11 bases. The CDR3 is made up of 16 amino acids. Germline V gene lookup returns CDR1 LNHNV and CDR2 YYDKDF (reference sequence). The CDR3 here is CATSRAGMLTNEKLFF. CDR3 in DNA: TGTGCCACCAGCAGAGCAGGGATGTTGACTAATGAAAAACTGTTTTTT.

This chain uses TRBV27 with TRBJ2-2, with TRBD1 identical over 8 bases. Germline CDR1 MNHEY, CDR2 SMNVEV (reference sequence). The CDR3 is made up of 20 amino acids. Trimming removed 4 bases from V and 1 base from J; junction bases left unmatched: 17. CDR3 in amino acids: CASSSSVRTGSIKNTGELFF. Written as DNA, the CDR3 is TGTGCCAGCAGTTCGTCAGTCCGGACAGGGTCAATAAAGAACACCGGGGAGCTGTTTTTT.

This chain links TRBV10-2 with TRBJ2-7; TRBD2 is a possible D gene (6 bases). The V gene's germline CDR1 is WSHSY and CDR2 SAAADI. V was trimmed by 8 bases and J by 4 bases, leaving 15 bases between them. This CDR3 has 13 amino acids. The CDR3 reads CASGGRSVYEQYF. CDR3 DNA: TGCGCCAGCGGAGGGCGATCTGTTTACGAGCAGTACTTC.

V is TRBV5-1 and J is TRBJ1-2; 7 nucleotides align to TRBD1. This CDR3 spans 15 amino acids. The junction had 9 bases not matched to a gene; V was cut back by 7 bases and J by 0 bases. In germline, CDR1 is SGHRS, CDR2 YFSETQ. The CDR3 DNA reads as TGCGCCAGCCGCGTACGGGACAGTGCTAACTATGGCTACACCTTC. Translation gives CASRVRDSANYGYTF.

This clone was picked up one time. The V call is TRBV2, the J call TRBJ2-5; D perhaps matches TRBD2 (5 bases). CDR3 length equals 13 residues. V lost 2 bases and J lost 5, with 9 bases in between. Germline values: CDR1 SNHLY, CDR2 FYNNEI. The CDR3 here is CASSETRVETQYF. The CDR3, as DNA: TGTGCCAGCAGTGAAACGAGGGTGGAGACCCAGTACTTC.

The chain recombines TRBV7-3 with TRBJ1-1, with unresolved D. The length of the CDR3 is 13 residues. Germline V gene lookup returns CDR1 SGHTA and CDR2 FQGTGA. V was cut by 7 bases and J by 0 bases, with 9 bases left in between. The CDR3: CASKNRMNTEAFF. The CDR3 coding sequence is TGTGCCAGCAAGAACAGAATGAACACTGAAGCTTTCTTT.

The gene calls are TRBV2 and TRBJ1-2, with 8 positions matching TRBD1. Unmatched junction bases numbered 14, after V lost 4 bases and J lost 7 bases. CDR1 and CDR2 from the germline V gene are SNHLY and FYNNEI. The CDR3 is 16 residues long. The CDR3 DNA follows: TGTGCCAGCAGTGTAGTTACGGGACAGGTTGCGGGTGGCTACACCTTC. Its translation: CASSVVTGQVAGGYTF.

The J gene is TRBJ1-2, the V gene TRBV27, with TRBD1 matching 10 bases. CDR3 size: 18 residues. CDR1 and CDR2 from the germline V gene are MNHEY and SMNVEV (reference sequence). The trim removed 6 bases at V and 3 bases at J, leaving 16 bases unmatched. In DNA form, the CDR3 reads TGTGCCAGCAGGGAAAATCTCCCGGGACAGGGGAGTTACTATGGCTACACCTTC. Protein product: CASRENLPGQGSYYGYTF.

Only a few counts were recorded for this clone. CDR3 sequence reads: CASSETDRLDEKLFF. CDR3 DNA sequence: TGTGCCAGCAGTGAAACCGACAGGCTAGATGAAAAACTGTTTTTT. The V and J genes are TRBV6-1 and TRBJ1-4; possible D gene TRBD1, 6 bases. With 2 bases removed from V and 6 bases from J, the gap between germline ends came to 13 bases. Germline loops: CDR1 MNHNS, CDR2 SASEGT. This CDR3 spans 15 amino acids.

This clone was recorded a few times. The gene calls are TRBV6-5 and TRBJ1-6; D call uncertain. Trimming shortened V by 7 bases and J by 10 bases, and 17 bases separated the two germline ends. Germline V gene sequence: CDR1 MNHEY, CDR2 SVGAGI. This CDR3 contains 14 residues. DNA of the CDR3: TGTGCCAGCACCCGAGGCGGCACCCAATCACCCCTCCACTTT. It codes for CASTRGGTQSPLHF.

V and J are TRBV4-1 and TRBJ2-1; TRBD1 aligns across 8 bases. V gave up 4 bases and J gave up 1 base; unmatched junction bases: 9. CDR1 is MGHRA and CDR2 is YSYEKL in the germline V gene. The CDR3 loop spans 17 amino acids. DNA of the CDR3: TGCGCCAGCAGCCTTCGGACAGGGTCGATTTCCTACAATGAGCAGTTCTTC. This gives the protein CASSLRTGSISYNEQFF.

This chain joins TRBV28 and TRBJ2-7; D perhaps matches TRBD1 (6 bases). Germline CDR1 MDHEN, CDR2 SYDVKM. Trimming left V 3 bases short and J 8 bases short, with 14 bases between. This CDR3 is 13 amino acids long. The CDR3 nucleotides are TGTGCCAGCAGTTTGCGACAGGTAGAACAGCAGTACTTC. As protein: CASSLRQVEQQYF.

The gene calls are TRBV7-9 and TRBJ1-1; TRBD1 might be the D (6 bases). Germline V gene sequence: CDR1 SEHNR, CDR2 FQNEAQ (reference sequence). CDR3 length: 15 amino acids. V lost 3 bases, J lost 1 base, and 12 bases lay in between. The CDR3 region has the DNA TGTGCCAGCAGCTTCCAAACAGGGACGAACACTGAAGCTTTCTTT. Amino acid sequence: CASSFQTGTNTEAFF. The full variable domain, with the rest looked up from reference TRBV7-9 and TRBJ1-1, is DTGVSQNPRHKITKRGQNVTFRCDPISEHNRLYWYRQTLGQGPEFLTYFQNEAQLEKSRLLSDRFSAERPKGSFSTLEIQRTEQGDSAMYLCASSFQTGTNTEAFFGQGTRLTVV.

V usage is TRBV2 and J usage is TRBJ1-4; D is possibly TRBD1 (5 bases). With 6 bases removed from V and 2 bases from J, the gap between germline ends came to 10 bases. Germline loops: CDR1 SNHLY, CDR2 FYNNEI. The CDR3 length is 14 residues. The CDR3 DNA sequence: TGTGCCAGCAGACCAGGGTTCACTAATGAAAAACTGTTTTTT. The encoded protein is CASRPGFTNEKLFF.

The CDR3 here is CASSVRWKGDTEAFF. The CDR3 coding sequence is TGTGCCAGCAGTGTTCGGTGGAAGGGGGACACTGAAGCTTTCTTT. The chain combines TRBV2 with TRBJ1-1; possible D gene TRBD1, 6 bases. Germline V gives CDR1 SNHLY, CDR2 FYNNEI. This CDR3 has 15 residues. V was pared by 4 bases and J by 3 bases, with 15 bases between.

The rearrangement links TRBV18 to TRBJ1-1; no firm D call. With 2 bases removed from V and 1 base from J, the gap between germline ends came to 8 bases. This CDR3 has 14 residues. In germline, CDR1 is KGHSH, CDR2 LQKENI. The DNA for the CDR3 is TGTGCCAGCTCACCAGGAGCAGAGAACACTGAAGCTTTCTTT. As protein: CASSPGAENTEAFF.

The V and J genes are TRBV5-6 and TRBJ2-7; TRBD2 aligns across 10 bases. V lost 2 bases to trimming and J lost 4 bases; unmatched junction nucleotides: 0. Germline lookup yields CDR1 SGHDT and CDR2 YYEEEE. The CDR3 covers 13 residues. The CDR3 is CASSFSGGYEQYF. In DNA, the CDR3 is TGTGCCAGCAGCTTTAGCGGGGGGTACGAGCAGTACTTC.

This chain joins TRBV5-6 and TRBJ2-4; 7 positions match TRBD1. Per germline, CDR1 SGHDT and CDR2 YYEEEE. This CDR3 has 16 amino acids. Losses at the gene ends were 4 bases for V and 6 bases for J; bases not matched to a gene: 13. The CDR3 sequence: CASSGQGQSIGNIQYF. The CDR3 bases are TGTGCCAGCAGCGGTCAGGGACAGTCTATAGGAAACATTCAGTACTTC.

The rearrangement joins TRBV6-4 to TRBJ2-3; tentatively, D is TRBD2 (5 bases). From germline, CDR1 is MRHNA and CDR2 SNTAGT. Deletions cut 3 bases from V and 2 bases from J, with 9 bases between. The CDR3 extends over 14 amino acids. The CDR3 is CASSETGSTDTQYF. The CDR3 nucleotides are TGTGCCAGCAGTGAGACGGGGTCCACAGATACGCAGTATTTT.

The table lists this clone with a few counts. J is TRBJ1-1 and V is TRBV11-3, with D uncertain. The CDR3 is made up of 16 amino acids. From germline, CDR1 is SGHNT and CDR2 YENEEA. V lost 2 bases and J 0 bases, leaving 13 bases between the germline ends. The CDR3 nucleotides read TGTGCCAGCAGCTTAAGCAATCATACCTTGAACACTGAAGCTTTCTTT. Translation: CASSLSNHTLNTEAFF.

This chain joins TRBV2 and TRBJ1-2; D is unresolved. The CDR3 contains 13 residues. Trimming pared 5 bases from V and 2 bases from J, leaving 9 bases between. CDR1 is SNHLY, CDR2 FYNNEI, per germline. The CDR3 DNA is TGTGCCAGCAGTCCACACCCGAACTATGGCTACACCTTC. Translation gives CASSPHPNYGYTF.